This TCR beta chain was recovered during a study of regulatory T cells in long-lasting Graves disease (dated by TCRdb to 2020 to 2023). In the study overall: Antithyroid drugs had been taken for less than 3 months by newly diagnosed Graves' disease patients. A total of around 35 samples were covered by TCR sequencing, comprising approximately 13 persistent and approximately 20 newly diagnosed Graves' disease patients. The study was conducted in China and was registered as a clinical trial. Peripheral blood TCR sequencing and RNA sequencing compared persistent Graves' disease patients with newly diagnosed Graves' disease patients. The full study reports these points: Persistent disease showed preferential use of TRBV28, TRBJ1-2 and TRBJ2-5, whereas newly diagnosed disease favored TRBV20-1 and TRBJ2-1. Sequencing and analysis were limited to the TCR beta chain. Only peripheral blood was studied, because thyroid tissue, the primary lesion, was inaccessible. Patients with persistent disease shared more public clonotypes (about 2,700) than newly diagnosed patients did (966). Lower TCR Shannon entropy and fewer highly expanded clones were observed in persistent Graves' disease patients than in newly diagnosed patients, which suggested clonal expansion. The authors acknowledged the small sample size as a limitation that may reduce accuracy.

The time point label, as the study defines it: newly diagnosed GD, antithyroid drugs for less than 3 months. For both TCR sequencing and RNA sequencing, RNA was extracted from PBMCs in TRIzol. Graves' disease was diagnosed according to American Thyroid Association guidelines. Patients for the study were recruited at an endocrinology department in Xi'an, China. Each patient gave 8.5 to 9.5 milliliters of peripheral blood, collected in an EDTA anticoagulant tube. Ficoll Paque Plus density gradient separation was used to isolate PBMCs, and no further T cell sorting was done. An Agilent 2100 Bioanalyzer and agarose gel were used to check RNA quality, and a NanoDrop 2000 was used to measure RNA concentration. This clonotype occurred many times. The clone's antigen remains unknown. Per-base qualities were not stored, and no clone one base away is much larger. From a lookup of the germline V gene, CDR1 and CDR2 are KGHDR and SFDVKD. Reading from cysteine to phenylalanine, the CDR3 counts 15 amino acids. The kept DNA is CDR3 alone, 45 bases in frame from the first base. V and J are truncated by 2 bases and 5 bases respectively, leaving an intervening sequence of 14 bases.

The library was obtained by multiplex PCR. The data were produced on an Illumina HiSeq 4000. CDR3 regions were amplified by Arm-PCR with iRepertoire HTBI primers to construct TCR beta libraries. Before sequencing, the PCR products went through gel purification. On the study's bioinformatics: Across samples, 60 to 75 TRBV and 12 to 15 TRBJ segments were identified and used for gene usage analysis of CDR3 amino acid clonotypes. Filtered high-quality paired reads were merged into contigs using COPE and FqMerger. BLAST was used to align contigs to the IMGT TRBV, TRBD and TRBJ reference genes, and CDR3 was defined following IMGT. Highly expanded clones were defined as clonotypes with a frequency above 0.1%. Shannon entropy was used to measure repertoire diversity, and the Gini coefficient was used to measure V-J evenness. A clonotype was considered public if more than one individual shared it. Clones were called with MiXCR by TCRdb after fastp trimmed the public reads at Q25, and only in-frame beta chains were retained. When rows share a CDR3 protein, they turn into one entry using the most common DNA and genes. TCRdb's processing, not the study's, gives the V and J calls here. The sample table lists 680,000 or so distinct CDR3 sequences, roughly 15% of them with a count of one. The ten largest account for around 18% of the sample.

The data were also submitted as part of a second study, on T cells in Graves' hyperthyroidism and ophthalmopathy. The second source states: Graves' hyperthyroidism was defined as stable when no progression to ophthalmopathy occurred over 18 months of follow-up. The hyperthyroidism patients were between 18 and 65 years old and newly diagnosed, with a disease duration of less than 2 months. Exclusion was applied to patients with uncontrolled infections, other autoimmune diseases, pregnancy or lactation. Diagnoses were based on clinical symptoms, serum thyroxine and TRAb, thyroid ultrasound and orbital computed tomography. The first round of RT-PCR for the TCR CDR3 was performed with the HTBI primer set and the Qiagen OneStep RT-PCR kit. Blood samples also contained most of the expanded thyroid clonotypes (frequency above 0.001), which suggests that blood repertoires may reflect thyroid immune responses. Ophthalmopathy was separated from stable hyperthyroidism by a 13 V-J signature model, with over 85% sensitivity and around 81% specificity obtained in cross-validation and 80%/75% obtained in testing. In validation, progression to ophthalmopathy was predicted by the model with roughly 69% sensitivity and around 75% specificity, a median of approximately 6.5 months before onset. To identify distinguishing TCR V-J signatures, a discovery cohort of 90 to 100 patients was used, comprising 40 to 45 with Graves' ophthalmopathy and 57 with stable Graves' hyperthyroidism. Whether ophthalmopathy could be predicted prospectively was tested in an independent validation cohort made up of approximately 19 hyperthyroidism patients plus 17 patients who later progressed to ophthalmopathy. For training and testing, the 100 or so patients in the discovery cohort were randomly divided in a 7:3 ratio. Thyroid tissue and blood T-cell repertoires from six Graves' hyperthyroidism patients were also compared in the study. Following sampling, methimazole starting at 30 mg daily was given to hyperthyroidism patients, and high-dose intravenous methylprednisolone was given to ophthalmopathy patients. The libraries were constructed in a second round of multiplex PCR and then size-selected and purified. Libraries were sequenced paired-end with 100 bp reads on an Illumina HiSeq2000. SOAPnuke was used to process the raw data, removing reads that contained adapters or uncalled bases, had a mean Phred below 15, or lacked an exact match to the constant primer or identifier. High-quality paired reads were merged with COPE v1.2.5, and unique nucleotide sequences were defined as clonotypes. MiTCR v1.1 was used to align clonotypes to the IMGT TRBV, TRBD and TRBJ reference segments. Analysis was restricted to V-J combinations with a frequency above 0.0001, which covered over 98% of repertoires. A TCS score was defined as the ratio between F50 (clonal expansion) and ExV (chaos), using BLOSUM62-based TCRdist between CDR3 peptides within each V-J. Welch's t-statistics and random forest reduced fewer than 550 V-J features to 10 to 15, which were used in a naive Bayes classifier (R e1071). Sample size was not statistically predetermined, and blinding of investigators to group allocation was not performed. According to the paper, TCR Vbeta CDR3 sequencing was carried out on 135 peripheral blood samples, which came from under 50 ophthalmopathy, around 74 hyperthyroidism and about 17 progressor patients.

The specimen was peripheral blood mononuclear cells (PBMCs), collected at new diagnosis, from a patient treated with antithyroid drugs. The chain links TRBV24-1 with TRBJ1-1; TRBD1 is a possible D gene, resting on 5 matching bases. This TCR was sampled from a woman in her twenties or thirties with Graves disease. Donor details come from another sample of the same person, matched by shared clones. The CDR3 region: CATSDSRGGRTEAFF. The nucleotide sequence reads as follows: TGTGCCACCAGTGATTCGAGGGGAGGGAGGACTGAAGCTTTCTTT.